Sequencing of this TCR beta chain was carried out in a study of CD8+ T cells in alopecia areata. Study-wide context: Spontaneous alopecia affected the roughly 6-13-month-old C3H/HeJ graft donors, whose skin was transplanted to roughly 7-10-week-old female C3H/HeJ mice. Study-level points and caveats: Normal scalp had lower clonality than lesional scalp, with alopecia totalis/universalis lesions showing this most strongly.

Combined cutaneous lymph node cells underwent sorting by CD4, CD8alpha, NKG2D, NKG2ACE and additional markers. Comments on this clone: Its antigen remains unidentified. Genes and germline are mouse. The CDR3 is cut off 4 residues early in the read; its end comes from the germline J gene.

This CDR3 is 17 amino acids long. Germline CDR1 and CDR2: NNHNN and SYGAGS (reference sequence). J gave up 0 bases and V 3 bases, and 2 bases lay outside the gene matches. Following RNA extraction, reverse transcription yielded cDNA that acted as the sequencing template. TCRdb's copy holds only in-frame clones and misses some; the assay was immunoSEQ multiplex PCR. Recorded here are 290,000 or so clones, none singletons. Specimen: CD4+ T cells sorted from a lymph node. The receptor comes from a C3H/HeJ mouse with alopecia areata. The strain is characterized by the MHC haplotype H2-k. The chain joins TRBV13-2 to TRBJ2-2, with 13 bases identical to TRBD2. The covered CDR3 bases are TGTGCCAGCGGTGGGGACTGGGGGGGATCAAACACCGGG. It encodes CASGGDWGGSNTG. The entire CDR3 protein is CASGGDWGGSNTGQLYF.